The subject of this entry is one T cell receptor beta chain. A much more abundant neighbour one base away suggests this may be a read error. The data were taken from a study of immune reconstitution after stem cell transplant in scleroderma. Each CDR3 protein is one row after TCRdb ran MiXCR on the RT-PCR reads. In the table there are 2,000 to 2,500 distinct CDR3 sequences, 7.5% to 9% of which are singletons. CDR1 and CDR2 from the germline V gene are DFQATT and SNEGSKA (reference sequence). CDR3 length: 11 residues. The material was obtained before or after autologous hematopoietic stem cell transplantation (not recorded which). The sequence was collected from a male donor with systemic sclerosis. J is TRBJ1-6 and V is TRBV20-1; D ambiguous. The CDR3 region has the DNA TGCAGTGCCGGGCCGCGTTATCCCCCCCACTTT. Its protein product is CSAGPRYPPHF.